This paragraph covers one TCR beta chain sequence. V was shortened by 3 bases and J by 8 bases, with 19 bases between the two germline ends. CDR1 and CDR2 from the germline V gene are MDHEN and SYDVKM. The CDR3 runs 15 residues. The sample originates from a study of blood T cell repertoires in COVID-19. The protocol was immunoSEQ multiplex PCR, while the TCRdb copy is restricted to in-frame clones and leaves out a portion. This repertoire shows about 200,000 clones, about nine tenths found once; its top ten account for 2% to 2.5%. This chain connects TRBV28 to TRBJ1-2; tentative D call: TRBD1 (6 bases). Sample: PBMCs or T cells enriched from blood (not recorded which). The clonotype was recovered from a woman in her twenties or thirties who had recovered from COVID-19. The CDR3 loop is CASSLEAGTPPGYTF. CDR3 DNA sequence: TGTGCCAGCAGTTTGGAGGCCGGGACACCACCGGGCTACACCTTC.